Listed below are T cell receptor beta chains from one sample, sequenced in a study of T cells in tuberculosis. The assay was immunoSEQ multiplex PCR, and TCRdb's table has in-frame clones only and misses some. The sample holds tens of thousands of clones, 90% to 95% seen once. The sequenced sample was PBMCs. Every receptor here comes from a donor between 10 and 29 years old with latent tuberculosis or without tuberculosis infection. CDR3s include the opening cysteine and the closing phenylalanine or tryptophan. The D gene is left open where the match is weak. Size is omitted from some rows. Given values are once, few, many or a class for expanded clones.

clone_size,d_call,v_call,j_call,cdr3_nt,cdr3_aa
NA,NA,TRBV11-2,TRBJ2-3,TGTGCCAGCAGTTCAGGGAGGATAGCTTACACAGATACGCAGTATTTT,CASSSGRIAYTDTQYF
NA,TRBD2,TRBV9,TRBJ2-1,TGTGCCAGCAGCTCCCGACTTGGACTAGCGGCTTACAATGAGCAGTTCTTC,CASSSRLGLAAYNEQFF
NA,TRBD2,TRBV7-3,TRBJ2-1,TGTGCCAGCAGCGTCCGGGGGACTAGCTACAATGAGCAGTTCTTC,CASSVRGTSYNEQFF
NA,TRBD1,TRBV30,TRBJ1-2,TGTGCCTGGATATGGACAGGGGGCCACTATGGCTACACCTTC,CAWIWTGGHYGYTF
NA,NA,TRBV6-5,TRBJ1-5,TGTGCCAGCAGCAAAGCAAGGGGTAGAAATCAGCCCCAGCATTTT,CASSKARGRNQPQHF
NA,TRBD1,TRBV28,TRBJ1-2,TGTGCCAGCACCGCGGGACAGGGATATGGCTACACCTTC,CASTAGQGYGYTF
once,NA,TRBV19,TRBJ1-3,TGTGCCAGTAGTCGGGCAGACAGAACCTCTGGAAACACCATATATTTT,CASSRADRTSGNTIYF
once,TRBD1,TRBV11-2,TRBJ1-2,TGTGCCAGCAGTCGGACAGGGGGCTATGGCTACACCTTC,CASSRTGGYGYTF
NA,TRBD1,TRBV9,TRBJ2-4,TGTGCCAGCAGCTCGATGGACAGGTCCATTGGTGGAAACATTCAGTACTTC,CASSSMDRSIGGNIQYF
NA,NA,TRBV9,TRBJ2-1,TGTGCCAGCAGCGTTTTGGGTTCGACAACCCACCCCAATGAGCAGTTCTTC,CASSVLGSTTHPNEQFF
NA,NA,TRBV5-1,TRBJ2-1,TGCGCCAGCAGCTTGGAGGGGCCTCTAAAGTTCTTC,CASSLEGPLKFF
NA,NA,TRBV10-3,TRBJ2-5,TGTGCCATCAGTGAGTCGGGGGGGCTAGCGGAAACGCGTTCGGAGACCCAGTACTTC,CAISESGGLAETRSETQYF
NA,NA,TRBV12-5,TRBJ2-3,TGTGCTAGTGGTTTAAGGGACTTGCGCACAGATACGCAGTATTTT,CASGLRDLRTDTQYF
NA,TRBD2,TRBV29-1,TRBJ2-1,TGCAGCGTCTCTCCGGGACTAGCGGGGGGGGTTAGTACCGATGAGCAGTTCTTC,CSVSPGLAGGVSTDEQFF
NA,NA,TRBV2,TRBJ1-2,TGTGCCAGCAGTGAAAGTAAACTTAACTATGGCTACACCTTC,CASSESKLNYGYTF
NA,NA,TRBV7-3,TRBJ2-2,TGTGCCAGCAGCTTAGGAGGGCCTTCGAACACCGGGGAGCTGTTTTTT,CASSLGGPSNTGELFF
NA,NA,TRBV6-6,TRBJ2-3,TGTGCCAGTACTATCAGAAATACGCAGTATTTT,CASTIRNTQYF
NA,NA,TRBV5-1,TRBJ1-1,TGCGCCAGCAGCTTGGCCCGGGAGACGAGAGCTTTCTTT,CASSLARETRAFF
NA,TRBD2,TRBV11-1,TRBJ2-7,TGTGCCAGCAGCCCCAGGACTAGACTATCCGAGCAGTACTTC,CASSPRTRLSEQYF
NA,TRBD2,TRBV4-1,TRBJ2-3,TGCGCCAGCAGCCAACCTACTAGCGGGGTCACAGATACGCAGTATTTT,CASSQPTSGVTDTQYF
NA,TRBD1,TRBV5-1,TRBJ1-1,TGCGCCAGCAGCTTGCAGGGGGCCCGTGAGTCTGTGGCTTTCTTT,CASSLQGARESVAFF
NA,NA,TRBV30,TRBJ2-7,TGTGCCTGGAGTGTAAGGGTCCAGGGCGACTACGAGCAGTACTTC,CAWSVRVQGDYEQYF
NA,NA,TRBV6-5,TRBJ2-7,TGTGCCAGCGGGCTTTTCCCTCGCTACGAGCAGTACTTC,CASGLFPRYEQYF
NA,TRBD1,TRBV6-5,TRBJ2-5,TGTGCCAGCAGTCCTTCCAGGGGGAGAGAGACCCAGTACTTC,CASSPSRGRETQYF
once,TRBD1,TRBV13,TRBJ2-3,TGTGCCAGCAGCTTAGGGACAGGGGGGACAGATACGCAGTATTTT,CASSLGTGGTDTQYF
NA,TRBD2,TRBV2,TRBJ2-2,TGTGCCAGCAGACGAATCCCGGGAGGGCCAGACACCGGGGAGCTGTTTTTT,CASRRIPGGPDTGELFF
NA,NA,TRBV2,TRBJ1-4,TGTGCCAGTTGGAGTGCAACTAATGAAAAACTGTTTTTT,CASWSATNEKLFF
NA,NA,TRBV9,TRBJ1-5,TGTGCCAGCAGCGTAGTGCAGGGGAATCAGCCCCAGCATTTT,CASSVVQGNQPQHF
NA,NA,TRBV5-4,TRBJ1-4,TGTGCCAGCAGCCAGACGGGTACTAATGAAAAACTGTTTTTT,CASSQTGTNEKLFF
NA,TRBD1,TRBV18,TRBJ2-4,TGTGCCAGCTCACCTCTGGGGGACAGGGCGATTCAGTACTTC,CASSPLGDRAIQYF
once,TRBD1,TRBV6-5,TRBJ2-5,TGTGCCAGCAGTTACAGGGGACAGGGCGGCGAGACCCAGTACTTC,CASSYRGQGGETQYF
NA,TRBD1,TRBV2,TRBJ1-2,TGTGCCAGCAGTGAGTGGGACAGCTATGGCTACACCTTC,CASSEWDSYGYTF
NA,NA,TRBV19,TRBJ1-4,TGTGCCACCCAAGACACAATCAAGGGGAAAGAAAAACTGTTTTTT,CATQDTIKGKEKLFF
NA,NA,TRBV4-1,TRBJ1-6,TGCGCCAGCAGCCAAGAGGGGGGGTATTCACCCCTCCACTTT,CASSQEGGYSPLHF
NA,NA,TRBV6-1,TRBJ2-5,TGTGCCAGCCGCAGACAGGCGACGAGGGAGACCCAGTACTTC,CASRRQATRETQYF
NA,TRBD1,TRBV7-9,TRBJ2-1,TGTGCCAGCAGCCCTCCTAGGACAGGGGGCTCCTACAATGAGCAGTTCTTC,CASSPPRTGGSYNEQFF
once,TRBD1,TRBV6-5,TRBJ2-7,TGTGCCAGCAGTTACCAGACAGGGTCCATAGGCGAGCAGTACTTC,CASSYQTGSIGEQYF
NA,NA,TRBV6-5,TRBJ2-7,TGTGCCAGCAGTGTAGGACTACTCTACGAGCAGTACTTC,CASSVGLLYEQYF
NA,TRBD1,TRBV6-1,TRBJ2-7,TGTGCCAGCGGGGGGACAGGGGACTACGAGCAGTACTTC,CASGGTGDYEQYF
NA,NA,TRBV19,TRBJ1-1,TGTGCCAGTAGTATTTTAGGGCAGGGGTATGAGGAAGCTTTCTTT,CASSILGQGYEEAFF
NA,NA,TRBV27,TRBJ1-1,TGTGCCAGCAGTTTTAACGGGGGGCAGGACACTGAAGCTTTCTTT,CASSFNGGQDTEAFF
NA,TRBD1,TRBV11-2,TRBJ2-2,TGTGCCAGCAGCTTAGGCTTCCCACAGGGGAAGTCCGGGGAGCTGTTTTTT,CASSLGFPQGKSGELFF
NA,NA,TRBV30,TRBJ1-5,TGTGCCTGGACCCCGGGGGAGAGGCAGCCCCAGCATTTT,CAWTPGERQPQHF
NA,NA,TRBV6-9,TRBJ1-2,TGTGCCAGCAGTTCCACACTAAGGAACTATGGCTACACCTTC,CASSSTLRNYGYTF
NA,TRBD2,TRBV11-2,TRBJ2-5,TGTGCCAGCAGCCCTCAACTAGCGGGACGTCTCCAAGAGACCCAGTACTTC,CASSPQLAGRLQETQYF
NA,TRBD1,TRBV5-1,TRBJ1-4,TGCGCCAGCAGCTGGGACAGGGGGAATGAAAAACTGTTTTTT,CASSWDRGNEKLFF
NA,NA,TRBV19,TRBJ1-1,TGTGCCAGTAGTTTTAGCAACACTGAAGCTTTCTTT,CASSFSNTEAFF
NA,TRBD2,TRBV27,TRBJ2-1,TGTGCCAGCAGTTTCTCCACTAGCGGAGGGGGGAATGAGCAGTTCTTC,CASSFSTSGGGNEQFF
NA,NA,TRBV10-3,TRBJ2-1,TGTGCCATCAGTGACGGGGTGGAGGATGAGCAGTTCTTC,CAISDGVEDEQFF
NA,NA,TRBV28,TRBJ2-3,TGTGCCAGCAGTCCCGGGATGCATACAGATACGCAGTATTTT,CASSPGMHTDTQYF
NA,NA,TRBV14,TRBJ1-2,TGTGCCAGCAGCCAGCCCCCGGGGTTGGGTGGCTACACCTTC,CASSQPPGLGGYTF
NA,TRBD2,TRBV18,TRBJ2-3,TGTGCCAGCTCAGCGCAACTAGCGGGAGGCACAGATACGCAGTATTTT,CASSAQLAGGTDTQYF
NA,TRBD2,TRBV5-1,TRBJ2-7,TGCGCCAGCAGCTTGGCACTAGCGGGGGCCTACGAGCAGTACTTC,CASSLALAGAYEQYF
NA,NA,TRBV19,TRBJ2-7,TGTGCCAGTAGTATAGGGGGGGACTCCTACGAGCAGTACTTC,CASSIGGDSYEQYF
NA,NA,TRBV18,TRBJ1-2,TGTGCCAGCTCACTCCACAGGGAACCCCACTATGGCTACACCTTC,CASSLHREPHYGYTF
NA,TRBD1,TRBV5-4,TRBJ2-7,TGTGCCAGCAGCTTTTGGACAGGGGTTACCGAGCAGTACTTC,CASSFWTGVTEQYF
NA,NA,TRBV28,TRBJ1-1,TGTGCCAGCAGCCGCCCCAGTTCTCGAAACACTGAAGCTTTCTTT,CASSRPSSRNTEAFF
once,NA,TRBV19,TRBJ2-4,TGTGCCAGTAGTATAGGAGGGACAAAGGGTGTTCAGTACTTC,CASSIGGTKGVQYF
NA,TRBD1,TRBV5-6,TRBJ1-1,TGTGCCAGCAGCTCCCCGGACAGGACTTGGACTGAAGCTTTCTTT,CASSSPDRTWTEAFF